This is a list of T cell receptor beta chains from one sample in a study of T cells in localized non-small cell lung cancer. Assay used: immunoSEQ multiplex PCR; TCRdb lists only in-frame clones, some missing. The sample shows over a thousand clones, under 30% of them seen only once. The material was lung tumor tissue, obtained before any cancer treatment. These receptors were obtained from a male donor at least 60 years old with stage I squamous cell lung carcinoma. Both conserved end residues are part of each CDR3. The order of the fields is D gene, clone size, J gene, V gene, CDR3 protein, CDR3 DNA. D genes are given only for firm matches. Size is stated for part of the rows, as once, few or many counts, or as a class when the clone is expanded.

D: NA
size: once
J: TRBJ2-3
V: TRBV29-1
CDR3: CSSGIGGDTQYF
DNA: TGCAGCTCGGGGATAGGAGGAGATACGCAGTATTTT

D: TRBD2
size: few
J: TRBJ2-3
V: TRBV11-3
CDR3: CASSLAGLGTSYGADTQYF
DNA: TGTGCCAGCAGCTTGGCCGGGCTAGGGACTAGCTATGGAGCAGATACGCAGTATTTT

D: NA
size: NA
J: TRBJ2-7
V: TRBV29-1
CDR3: CSVVDGQNSYEQYF
DNA: TGCAGCGTTGTTGACGGGCAGAACTCCTACGAGCAGTACTTC

D: TRBD1
size: few
J: TRBJ2-3
V: TRBV19
CDR3: CASSVRQGSGSDTQYF
DNA: TGTGCCAGTAGTGTAAGACAGGGGAGTGGATCAGATACGCAGTATTTT

D: NA
size: NA
J: TRBJ2-1
V: TRBV5-1
CDR3: CATSPQAGALNEQFF
DNA: TGCGCCACCTCACCCCAGGCAGGTGCCTTGAATGAGCAGTTCTTC

D: NA
size: medium-sized
J: TRBJ1-4
V: TRBV11-3
CDR3: CASSLVASAFREKLFF
DNA: TGTGCCAGCAGCTTAGTTGCGAGCGCTTTTAGGGAAAAACTGTTTTTT

D: NA
size: NA
J: TRBJ2-7
V: TRBV19
CDR3: CASSNGRVFPYEQYF
DNA: TGTGCCAGTAGTAACGGCAGGGTTTTCCCCTACGAGCAGTACTTC

D: NA
size: large
J: TRBJ2-1
V: TRBV11-3
CDR3: CASSLDSSSYNEQFF
DNA: TGTGCCAGCAGCTTAGACTCCAGCTCCTACAATGAGCAGTTCTTC

D: NA
size: NA
J: TRBJ2-3
V: TRBV9
CDR3: CASRWTAYSTDTQYF
DNA: TGTGCCAGCAGGTGGACAGCATATAGCACAGATACGCAGTATTTT

D: TRBD1
size: few
J: TRBJ1-3
V: TRBV9
CDR3: CASSDRGGNTIYF
DNA: TGTGCCAGCAGTGACAGGGGTGGAAACACCATATATTTT

D: NA
size: few
J: TRBJ2-2
V: TRBV2
CDR3: CASSAQTGGGELFF
DNA: TGTGCCAGCAGTGCCCAAACCGGCGGCGGGGAGCTGTTTTTT

D: TRBD1
size: few
J: TRBJ1-2
V: TRBV5-3
CDR3: CARSLTGGNSAYGYTF
DNA: TGTGCCAGAAGCTTGACAGGGGGGAATTCCGCCTATGGCTACACCTTC